Sequencing of this TCR beta chain was carried out in a study of CD8+CD57+ T cells in acquired aplastic anemia (dated by TCRdb to 2017 to 2018). In terms of the full investigation: A mean of about 3.2 ug of DNA, ranging from roughly 0.19 to 30 ug, was extracted from sorted CD4+ and CD8+ cells. CD8+CD57+ expansion was defined as frequency above the mean frequency observed in healthy subjects. Paper-wide results and their limitations: Between patients and healthy controls, no significant difference in CD8+ Simpson's diversity was found (P=0.060). Although 25 to 30 CD8+ CDR3 sequences were shared by patients and controls, these sequences appeared highly expressed in patients and within the immunodominant clones of patients.

A note on this clonotype: This clone's antigen is unknown. Base qualities were left out, and no much larger clone turns up one base away.

The junction carries 10 bases between V and J, which are trimmed by 1 base and 6 bases respectively. From its cysteine to its phenylalanine, the CDR3 spans 15 amino acids. Only the CDR3 part of the read is kept: 45 bases, read in frame from the first base. The germline V gene yields SGHVS for CDR1 and FQNEAQ for CDR2. The patients picked for sequencing were ones in whom flow cytometry had shown an expansion of CD8+CD57+ cells. Every patient had severe acquired aplastic anemia, diagnosed using the International Study of Aplastic Anemia and Agranulocytosis and Camitta criteria. No patient had received any therapy when blood was sampled. In this study, sorted CD4+ and CD8+ T cells from the blood of healthy subjects and of severe aplastic anemia patients had their TCR repertoires deep-sequenced. Patients were enrolled under clinicaltrials.gov protocols 00001620, 01623167, 00001397, 00071045, 00081523 and 00961064 in the USA. Ficoll-Paque density gradient centrifugation was used to isolate peripheral blood mononuclear cells. Before DNA extraction, CD4+ and CD8+ T cells were sorted with FACS or magnetic beads.

Genomic DNA served as template for TCR beta VDJ combination and CDR3 sequence profiling. TCR repertoire sequencing was run on an Illumina HiSeq 2000. Per the authors' processing: TRBV/TRBJ rearrangement plots, CDR3 size and DJ length profiles, and Simpson's diversity index were used to evaluate the repertoires. Whichever DNA sequence was most abundant in the deep sequencing data was defined as the immunodominant clone. CDR3 amino acid sequences were checked for sharing between subjects and were compared against published repertoires and the VDJdb database. The public reads were reanalyzed by TCRdb: fastp trimming at Q25, MiXCR alignment, in-frame beta chains only. Here each entry gathers all rows of one CDR3 protein and keeps the most common genes and DNA. These V and J calls rely on TCRdb rather than the paper's analysis. This sample gives around 200,000 distinct CDR3 sequences in total; more than 55% of them show up just once. The ten most abundant clones make up about 60% of the sample.

The chain links TRBV7-8 with TRBJ1-6; TRBD1 could be the D gene, as 5 bases match. Sequencing input: sorted CD4+, CD8+, or CD8+CD57+ T cells (not recorded which) from PBMCs. The receptor's source is a human donor with aplastic anemia. The nucleotide sequence is given as TGTGCCAGCAGCTTAGGGGCAGGGACTAATTCACCCCTCCACTTT. It is translated as CASSLGAGTNSPLHF.